Below are 20 T cell receptor beta chains sequenced from a single sample in a study of identifying expanded T cells in peripheral blood. TCRdb keeps only in-frame clones here, not all; method: immunoSEQ multiplex PCR. The sample holds about 85,000 clones, around nine tenths seen once. The sample comprised blood. The receptors originated from a person between 18 and 75 years old in good health.

This rearrangement joins TRBV20-1 to TRBJ1-1; the D is unclear. Germline CDR1 DFQATT, CDR2 SNEGSKA (reference sequence). The V and J ends lost 3 bases and 6 bases respectively, with 8 bases between them. The CDR3 length is 11 residues. The CDR3 here is CSARRGAEAFF. CDR3 DNA: TGCAGTGCTAGGCGGGGTGCTGAAGCTTTCTTT.

The chain has TRBV18 and TRBJ2-5, with D possibly being TRBD2 (6 bases). With 3 bases removed from V and 5 bases from J, the gap between germline ends came to 10 bases. CDR3 size: 13 residues. Germline assignment: CDR1 KGHSH and CDR2 LQKENI. The CDR3 here is CASSPVAGETQYF. The CDR3 DNA sequence: TGTGCCAGCTCACCGGTCGCGGGGGAGACCCAGTACTTC.

This clone was detected a few times. The rearrangement uses TRBV18 and TRBJ1-2; no clear D. Germline V lookup: CDR1 KGHSH, CDR2 LQKENI. This CDR3 spans 13 amino acids. V lost 2 bases to trimming and J lost 7 bases, with 11 bases between them. CDR3 DNA: TGTGCCAGCTCACCAGCCGGGAGGGCTGGCTACACCTTC. The encoded protein is CASSPAGRAGYTF.

The V and J genes are TRBV6-5 and TRBJ1-2; tentative D call: TRBD1 (5 bases). Trimming cost V 8 bases and J 4 bases, with 11 bases left between them. Germline CDR1 is MNHEY and CDR2 is SVGAGI. The CDR3 has 12 amino acids. CDR3 residues: CASEGWSYGYTF. The CDR3 bases are TGTGCCAGCGAGGGGTGGAGCTATGGCTACACCTTC.

The CDR3 nucleotides read TGTGCCAGTAGGAACCGGGACAGGGACGGAAACACCATATATTTT. It encodes CASRNRDRDGNTIYF. The V and J genes are TRBV19 and TRBJ1-3, with 9 bases fitting TRBD1. There are 15 residues in the CDR3. V lost 6 bases, J lost 4 bases, and 7 bases stayed unmatched. Germline CDR1 is LNHDA and CDR2 is SQIVND (reference sequence).

This clone was detected once. The rearrangement joins TRBV29-1 to TRBJ2-2; D might be TRBD1 (5 bases). There are 13 residues in the CDR3. Looked up from germline, CDR1 is SQVTM and CDR2 is ANQGSEA. Trimming took 4 bases from V and 5 from J, leaving 11 bases between them. The CDR3 protein is CSVGTQVTGELFF. CDR3 sequence (DNA): TGCAGCGTTGGGACACAAGTTACCGGGGAGCTGTTTTTT.

This chain joins TRBV5-6 and TRBJ2-2, with D perhaps matching TRBD2 (6 bases). CDR3 length: 15 amino acids. Germline values: CDR1 SGHDT, CDR2 YYEEEE. Trimming pared 4 bases from V and 4 bases from J, leaving 14 bases between. CDR3 coding DNA: TGTGCCAGCAGCACACCCGGGACTGGCACCGGGGAGCTGTTTTTT. Its protein is CASSTPGTGTGELFF.

The rearrangement uses TRBV5-1 and TRBJ2-3; the D is unclear. In germline, CDR1 is SGHRS, CDR2 YFSETQ. CDR3 length equals 15 residues. The V end lost 0 bases, the J end lost 3 bases, and 11 bases lay between the germline ends. CDR3 coding DNA: TGCGCCAGCAGCTTGGGGGGTCCACTTACAGATACGCAGTATTTT. Translating gives CASSLGGPLTDTQYF.

The gene calls are TRBV7-2 and TRBJ2-7; D is ambiguous. Germline V gene sequence: CDR1 SGHTA, CDR2 FQGNSA. CDR3 length equals 13 residues. The V gene lost 3 bases and the J gene lost 3 bases, with 9 bases spanning the gap. CDR3 amino acids: CASSFDRRYEQYF. The CDR3 nucleotides are TGTGCCAGCAGCTTTGACCGGCGCTACGAGCAGTACTTC.

This chain uses TRBV19 with TRBJ1-2; 7 bases are shared with TRBD1. J was trimmed by 7 bases and V by 5 bases; bases with no gene match: 7. This CDR3 region has 13 residues. Germline loops: CDR1 LNHDA, CDR2 SQIVND (reference sequence). DNA for the CDR3: TGTGCCAGTAGTTTGGGACAGTTGCTTGGCTACACCTTC. Protein product: CASSLGQLLGYTF.

The chain carries TRBV4-1 and TRBJ1-6; D remains unclear. V lost 0 bases and J lost 6, with 6 bases in between. Germline CDR1 MGHRA, CDR2 YSYEKL. This CDR3 comprises 14 residues. CDR3 sequence (DNA): TGCGCCAGCAGCCAAGACACGGTTAATTCACCCCTCCACTTT. Amino acids: CASSQDTVNSPLHF.

The chain joins TRBV18 to TRBJ1-1; D not certain. The length of the CDR3 is 13 residues. CDR1 is KGHSH and CDR2 is LQKENI in the germline V gene. The V end was cut by 6 bases, the J end by 4 bases, with 12 bases between. CDR3 region: CASSRVSGTEAFF. As DNA, the CDR3 is TGTGCCAGCTCCCGGGTTTCAGGCACTGAAGCTTTCTTT.

V usage is TRBV10-3 and J usage is TRBJ2-5; a weak D match, TRBD2 (6 bases). Germline V lookup: CDR1 ENHRY, CDR2 SYGVKD. The CDR3 sequence is 13 residues long. Trimming left V 2 bases short and J 4 bases short, with 8 bases between. CDR3 loop: CAISENGGETQYF. The CDR3 region has the DNA TGTGCCATCAGTGAGAACGGGGGAGAGACCCAGTACTTC.

This sequence joins TRBV2 and TRBJ2-5; TRBD2 aligns across 11 bases. CDR1 is SNHLY, CDR2 FYNNEI, per germline. The CDR3 is 14 residues long. The junction had 1 base not matched to a gene; V was cut back by 2 bases and J by 5 bases. CDR3 protein: CASSERTSGETQYF. In DNA, the CDR3 is TGTGCCAGCAGTGAACGGACTAGCGGGGAGACCCAGTACTTC.

V usage is TRBV28 and J usage is TRBJ1-3; the D is unclear. Germline values: CDR1 MDHEN, CDR2 SYDVKM. The CDR3 has 14 residues. V lost 4 bases, J lost 5 bases, and 12 bases lay in between. CDR3 amino acids: CASSWGGIRNTIYF. CDR3 sequence (DNA): TGTGCCAGCAGTTGGGGAGGGATCCGAAACACCATATATTTT.

This clone was found once. The genes are TRBV7-4 and TRBJ1-5, with a possible D match to TRBD1 (5 bases). Trimming cost V 1 base and J 6 bases, with 31 bases left between them. This CDR3 comprises 21 residues. Per germline, CDR1 SGHVT and CDR2 SQSDAQ. DNA for the CDR3: TGTGCCAGCAGCTTAGAGCCTCCGGGGCACGGAGGGGCATTTAGCGGTCAGCCCCAGCATTTT. Residues: CASSLEPPGHGGAFSGQPQHF.

The genes are TRBV6-1 and TRBJ1-1, with a weak D call TRBD1 (5 bases). The CDR3 covers 15 residues. Germline CDR1 is MNHNS and CDR2 is SASEGT. The V end lost 7 bases, the J end lost 3 bases, and 18 bases lay between the germline ends. The CDR3 region is CASTLGAGHDTEAFF. The CDR3 DNA sequence: TGTGCCAGCACCCTCGGGGCAGGACACGACACTGAAGCTTTCTTT.

The chain has TRBV15 and TRBJ2-7, with a weak D call TRBD1 (5 bases). The CDR3 contains 14 residues. V shed 0 bases and J shed 3 bases, with 9 bases lying between them. CDR1 LNHNV and CDR2 YYDKDF come from the germline V gene (reference sequence). CDR3 sequence (DNA): TGTGCCACCAGCAGAGAGCAGGGTATCTACGAGCAGTACTTC. Translating it yields CATSREQGIYEQYF.

This chain uses TRBV7-7 with TRBJ2-3; either TRBD1 or TRBD2 may supply D (5 bases each). V was trimmed by 1 base and J by 0 bases, leaving 14 bases between them. The germline V gene encodes CDR1 SSHAT and CDR2 FNYEAQ (reference sequence). The CDR3 sequence is 17 residues long. DNA for the CDR3: TGTGCCAGCAGCTTAGGGTTAGGGGCGGGCAGCACAGATACGCAGTATTTT. It codes for CASSLGLGAGSTDTQYF.

This rearrangement joins TRBV6-5 to TRBJ1-4, with 9 bases identical to TRBD1. The germline gives CDR1 MNHEY, CDR2 SVGAGI. V trimming: 6 bases; J trimming: 7 bases; junction bases outside the gene matches: 9. This CDR3 spans 15 amino acids. Written as DNA, the CDR3 is TGTGCCAGCAGACCTTTCGGGACAGGGTTTGAAAAACTGTTTTTT. Translating it yields CASRPFGTGFEKLFF.